Following are 23 T cell receptor beta chains from one sample sequenced in a study of T cell responses to AZD1222 COVID-19 vaccine. Repertoires were generated with immunoSEQ multiplex PCR, while TCRdb's copy carries only in-frame clones and drops some. The data contain 150,000 to 200,000 clones, less than 95% of them singletons. The source was peripheral blood, collected on day 0 of AZD1222 vaccination. These TCRs come from an adult in good health.

The V call is TRBV5-4, the J call TRBJ2-7; a possible D gene is TRBD1 (6 bases). Germline assignment: CDR1 SGHNT and CDR2 YYREEE (reference sequence). CDR3 length: 16 amino acids. The V end was cut by 3 bases, the J end by 1 base, with 17 bases between. The CDR3: CASSSGHPGESYEQYF. The CDR3 DNA follows: TGTGCCAGCAGCTCGGGACACCCAGGAGAGTCCTACGAGCAGTACTTC.

The genes are TRBV12-3 or TRBV12-4 and TRBJ2-5; 7 bases are shared with TRBD2. J lost 4 bases, V lost 5 bases, and 4 bases had no gene match. This CDR3 spans 13 amino acids. The chain's CDR3 is CASSGRAVETQYF. DNA of the CDR3: TGTGCCAGCAGTGGGAGGGCCGTAGAGACCCAGTACTTC.

The table lists this clone with a count of one. The rearrangement links TRBV13 to TRBJ2-1, with TRBD2 identical over 15 bases. The CDR3 is made up of 18 amino acids. Germline V gene lookup returns CDR1 PRHDT and CDR2 FYEKMQ (reference sequence). Trimming took 5 bases from V and 10 from J; bases not matched to a gene: 15. The CDR3 DNA reads as TGTGCCAGCAGCCTACGGGGACTAGCGGGAGGCCCTGCAGGGGAGCAGTTCTTC. As protein: CASSLRGLAGGPAGEQFF.

V usage is TRBV19 and J usage is TRBJ2-1, with 9 bases fitting TRBD2. The germline CDR1 and CDR2 sequences are LNHDA and SQIVND (reference sequence). This CDR3 contains 14 residues. The trim removed 3 bases at V and 13 bases at J, leaving 10 bases unmatched. CDR3 sequence reads: CASSMPGGRAEQFF. The CDR3 DNA is TGTGCCAGTAGTATGCCCGGCGGGAGGGCCGAACAGTTCTTC.

The chain is built from TRBV5-1 and TRBJ1-2; D is unresolved. Trimming stripped 0 bases from V and 1 base from J, with 10 bases between. The V gene's germline CDR1 is SGHRS and CDR2 YFSETQ. The CDR3 spans 15 residues. CDR3 bases: TGCGCCAGCAGCTTGGTTGGCAGAGATAACTATGGCTACACCTTC. Translating it yields CASSLVGRDNYGYTF.

The rearrangement links TRBV27 to TRBJ2-1, with 10 bases lining up with TRBD2. CDR1 and CDR2 from the germline V gene are MNHEY and SMNVEV (reference sequence). V dropped 8 bases and J dropped 4; count of bases not matched to a gene: 5. The CDR3 extends over 14 amino acids. The CDR3 protein is CASGLAGVYNEQFF. CDR3 in DNA: TGTGCCAGCGGTCTAGCGGGAGTATACAATGAGCAGTTCTTC.

This clone occurred a few times. The CDR3 DNA reads TGTGCCAGCAAACGGGCTGCCGGTGGCTACACCTTC. This translates into CASKRAAGGYTF. V and J are TRBV6-5 and TRBJ1-2; D is undetermined. Germline V CDR1 and CDR2: MNHEY, SVGAGI. Trimming cost V 7 bases and J 7 bases, with 13 bases left between them. The CDR3 spans 12 residues.

Note on this clone: Other DNA sequences within the sample encode an identical CDR3. J is TRBJ1-3 and V is TRBV9; D uncertain. Germline CDR1 reads SGDLS; CDR2 reads YYNGEE. V lost 0 bases and J lost 3, with 7 bases in between. CDR3 length: 14 amino acids. CDR3 bases: TGTGCCAGCAGCGTAGGAGGTTTTGGAAACACCATATATTTT. Translation gives CASSVGGFGNTIYF.

This chain links TRBV6-5 with TRBJ1-2, with TRBD1 as a possible D gene (5 bases). The CDR3 length is 15 residues. V lost 2 bases to trimming and J lost 3 bases, with 13 bases between them. The V gene's germline CDR1 is MNHEY and CDR2 SVGAGI. In DNA, the CDR3 is TGTGCCAGCAGTTACCCCCCAGGGTTGGACTATGGCTACACCTTC. Translating gives CASSYPPGLDYGYTF.

CDR3 coding DNA: TGCGCCAGCAGCCCCTTCGGACAGGCCCAACAAGGGAACACTGAAGCTTTCTTT. Its protein is CASSPFGQAQQGNTEAFF. The chain joins TRBV5-1 to TRBJ1-1, with 7 positions matching TRBD1. V lost 4 bases to trimming and J lost 1 base; unmatched junction nucleotides: 16. The V gene's germline CDR1 is SGHRS and CDR2 YFSETQ. This CDR3 is 18 amino acids long.

The chain recombines TRBV18 with TRBJ1-2; 9 bases are shared with TRBD1. Germline CDR1 reads KGHSH; CDR2 reads LQKENI. The CDR3 runs 15 residues. V shed 5 bases, J shed 2 bases, and the junction held 6 bases outside the gene matches. The CDR3 nucleotides are TGTGCCAGCTCAGGACAGGGGTCCGTCAACTATGGCTACACCTTC. It translates to CASSGQGSVNYGYTF.

This chain uses TRBV9 with TRBJ1-2; TRBD1 might be the D (5 bases). The CDR3 is 13 residues long. Trimming stripped 4 bases from V and 3 bases from J, with 10 bases between. Germline V gene sequence: CDR1 SGDLS, CDR2 YYNGEE. The CDR3 is CASSIRVDYGYTF. CDR3 bases: TGTGCCAGCAGCATCAGGGTCGACTATGGCTACACCTTC.

The rearrangement links TRBV27 to TRBJ2-3; no firm D call. Per germline, CDR1 MNHEY and CDR2 SMNVEV (reference sequence). Trimming left V 3 bases short and J 0 bases short, with 13 bases between. This CDR3 is built from 16 residues. The CDR3 here is CASSFRMWGSTDTQYF. In nucleotides, the CDR3 is TGTGCCAGCAGTTTTCGTATGTGGGGTAGCACAGATACGCAGTATTTT.

The chain joins TRBV3-1 (or the pseudogene TRBV3-2) to TRBJ1-2; TRBD1 is a possible D gene (5 bases). The length of the CDR3 is 13 residues. V gave up 5 bases and J gave up 4 bases, with 11 bases separating them. Germline CDR1 reads LGHDT; CDR2 reads YNNKEL (reference sequence). The CDR3: CASSGGVGYGYTF. As DNA, the CDR3 is TGTGCCAGCAGCGGGGGGGTCGGCTATGGCTACACCTTC.

The V call is TRBV5-1, the J call TRBJ1-4; 7 bases fit TRBD1. V shed 3 bases and J 5 bases; nucleotides not matched to a gene: 7. Germline loops: CDR1 SGHRS, CDR2 YFSETQ. The CDR3 runs to 15 residues. For the CDR3, the DNA is TGCGCCAGCAGCTCCACAGGGGAAGAGAATGAAAAACTGTTTTTT. This translates into CASSSTGEENEKLFF.

The gene calls are TRBV27 and TRBJ2-7; D might be TRBD2 (7 bases). V dropped 2 bases and J dropped 3 bases, with 14 bases sitting between them. Germline CDR1 and CDR2: MNHEY and SMNVEV (reference sequence). CDR3 length: 15 residues. CDR3 region: CASSLVGGGVYEQYF. CDR3 coding DNA: TGTGCCAGCAGTTTAGTAGGGGGAGGGGTCTACGAGCAGTACTTC.

This chain uses TRBV21-1 with TRBJ2-3; the table calls TRBD2, which could not be checked here. TRBV21-1 is assigned pseudogene status. This CDR3 has 11 residues. CDR3 DNA sequence: TGTGCCAGCGCTCTCGAGGGTACGCAGTATTTT. Encoded protein: CASALEGTQYF.

This clone was picked up a small number of times. The chain joins TRBV7-9 to TRBJ1-2; D gene ambiguous. The CDR3 totals 13 residues. Trimming removed 5 bases from V and 8 bases from J, with 15 bases in between. Germline CDR1 reads SEHNR; CDR2 reads FQNEAQ (reference sequence). The CDR3 DNA is TGTGCCAGCAGCCCACAACGCGAAGGAGGCTACACCTTC. Translating gives CASSPQREGGYTF.

The chain recombines TRBV6-6 with TRBJ2-1; a possible D gene is TRBD1 (5 bases). Germline V CDR1 and CDR2: MNHNY, SVGAGI (reference sequence). CDR3 size: 14 residues. Trimming left V 5 bases short and J 12 bases short, with 20 bases between. CDR3 protein: CASSGGAARDGQFF. The CDR3 coding sequence is TGTGCCAGCAGTGGTGGGGCAGCCAGGGATGGGCAGTTCTTC.

The chain recombines TRBV19 with TRBJ1-2; D gene ambiguous. The germline V and J ends were trimmed by 3 bases and 2 bases, with 7 bases remaining between them. This CDR3 comprises 13 residues. Per germline, CDR1 LNHDA and CDR2 SQIVND (reference sequence). The CDR3 DNA follows: TGTGCCAGTAGTATTGGGCGGAACTATGGCTACACCTTC. Its translation is CASSIGRNYGYTF.

The chain is built from TRBV5-1 and TRBJ1-5; TRBD1 might be the D (5 bases). The germline CDR1 and CDR2 sequences are SGHRS and YFSETQ. This CDR3 has 15 amino acids. With 4 bases removed from V and 7 bases from J, the gap between germline ends came to 18 bases. CDR3 DNA sequence: TGCGCCAGCAGCCCAGGAACGGGAGGGGAACAGCCCCAGCATTTT. Protein sequence: CASSPGTGGEQPQHF.

This clone was observed a handful of times. The chain couples TRBV5-3 to TRBJ1-5; 10 bases match TRBD1. TRBV5-3 belongs to the ORF category, with a function that is uncertain. The length of the CDR3 is 22 residues. V was pared by 3 bases and J by 0 bases, with 21 bases of the junction left unmatched. The CDR3 here is CARSYLVYTGTGDLHSNQPQHF. In nucleotides, the CDR3 is TGTGCCAGAAGCTATCTGGTCTACACCGGGACAGGGGATTTACATAGCAATCAGCCCCAGCATTTT.

The chain carries TRBV28 and TRBJ1-3; 8 positions agree with TRBD1. The CDR3 runs 17 residues. Trimming took 5 bases from V and 4 from J; bases not matched to a gene: 13. Germline CDR1 MDHEN, CDR2 SYDVKM. The CDR3 region is CASSQPPAGGEGNTIYF. In DNA form, the CDR3 reads TGTGCCAGCAGTCAACCTCCCGCAGGGGGCGAGGGAAACACCATATATTTT.